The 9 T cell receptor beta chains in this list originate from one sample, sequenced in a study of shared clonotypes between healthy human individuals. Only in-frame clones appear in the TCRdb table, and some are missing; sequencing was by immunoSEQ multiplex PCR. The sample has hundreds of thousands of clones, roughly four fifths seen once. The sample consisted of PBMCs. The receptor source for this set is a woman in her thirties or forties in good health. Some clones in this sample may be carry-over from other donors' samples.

CDR3 protein: CSVYRVSYEQFF. The CDR3 region has the DNA TGCAGCGTGTACAGGGTTTCATATGAGCAGTTCTTC. The chain is built from TRBV29-1 and TRBJ2-1; a weak D match, TRBD1 (6 bases). The CDR3 is 12 amino acids. The V end lost 6 bases, the J end lost 8 bases, and 14 bases lay between the germline ends. CDR1 and CDR2 from the germline V gene are SQVTM and ANQGSEA.

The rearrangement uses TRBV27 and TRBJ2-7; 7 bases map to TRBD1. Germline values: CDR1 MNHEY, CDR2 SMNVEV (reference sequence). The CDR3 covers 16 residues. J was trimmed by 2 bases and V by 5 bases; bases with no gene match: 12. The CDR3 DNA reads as TGTGCCAGCAGTGCTACTCCCGGGACAGACCCCTACGAGCAGTACTTC. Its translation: CASSATPGTDPYEQYF.

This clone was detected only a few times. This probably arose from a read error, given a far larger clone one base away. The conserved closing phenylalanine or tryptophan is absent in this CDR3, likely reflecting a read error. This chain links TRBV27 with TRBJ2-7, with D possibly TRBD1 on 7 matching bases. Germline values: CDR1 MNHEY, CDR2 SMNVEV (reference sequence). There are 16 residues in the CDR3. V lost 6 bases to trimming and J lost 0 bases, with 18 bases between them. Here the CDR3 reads CASSPTPGGSSYEQYL. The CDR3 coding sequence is TGTGCCAGCAGCCCCACGCCAGGGGGGAGCTCCTACGAGCAGTACCTC.

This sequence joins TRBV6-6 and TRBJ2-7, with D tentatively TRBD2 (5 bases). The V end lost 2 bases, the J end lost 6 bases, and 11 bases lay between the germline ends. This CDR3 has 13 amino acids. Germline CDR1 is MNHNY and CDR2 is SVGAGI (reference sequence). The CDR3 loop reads CASSYVVGSEQYF. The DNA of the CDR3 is TGTGCCAGCAGTTACGTGGTAGGGAGCGAGCAGTACTTC.

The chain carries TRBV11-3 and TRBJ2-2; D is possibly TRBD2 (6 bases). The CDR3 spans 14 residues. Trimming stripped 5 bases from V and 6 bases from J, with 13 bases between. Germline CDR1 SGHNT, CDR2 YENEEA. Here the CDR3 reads CASSPGRGSGELFF. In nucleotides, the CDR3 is TGTGCCAGCAGCCCGGGGCGGGGATCCGGGGAGCTGTTTTTT.

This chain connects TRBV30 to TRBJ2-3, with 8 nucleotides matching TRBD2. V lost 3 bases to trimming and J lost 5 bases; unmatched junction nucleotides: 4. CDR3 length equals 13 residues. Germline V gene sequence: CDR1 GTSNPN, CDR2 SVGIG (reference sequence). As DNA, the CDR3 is TGTGCCTGGAGAAGGCTAGCGGGAGATACGCAGTATTTT. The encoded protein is CAWRRLAGDTQYF.

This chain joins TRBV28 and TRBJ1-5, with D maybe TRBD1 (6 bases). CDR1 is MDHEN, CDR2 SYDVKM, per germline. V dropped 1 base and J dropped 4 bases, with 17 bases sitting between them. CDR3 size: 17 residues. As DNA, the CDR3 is TGTGCCAGCAGTTTATTCAGAACAGGGCAAATTAATCAGCCCCAGCATTTT. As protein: CASSLFRTGQINQPQHF.

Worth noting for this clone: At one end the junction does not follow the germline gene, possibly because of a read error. The CDR3 sequence: CASRKQGLYGQYF. CDR3 DNA: TGTGCCAGCAGAAAACAGGGGCTCTACGGGCAGTACTTC. The rearrangement uses TRBV28 and TRBJ2-7; TRBD1 aligns across 7 bases. The germline CDR1 and CDR2 sequences are MDHEN and SYDVKM. The CDR3 has 13 amino acids. Full variable domain (missing parts from reference TRBV28 and TRBJ2-7): DVKVTQSSRYLVKRTGEKVFLECVQDMDHENMFWYRQDPGLGLRLIYFSYDVKMKEKGDIPEGYSVSREKKERFSLILESASTNQTSMYLCASRKQGLYGQYFGPGTRLTVT.

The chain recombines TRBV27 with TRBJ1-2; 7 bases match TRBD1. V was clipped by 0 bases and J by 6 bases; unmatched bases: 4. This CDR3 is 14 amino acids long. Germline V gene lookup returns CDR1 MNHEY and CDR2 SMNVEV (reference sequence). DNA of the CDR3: TGTGCCAGCAGTTTATCGGGTAGGGGGCATGGCTACACCTTC. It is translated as CASSLSGRGHGYTF.